This T cell receptor (beta chain) was documented in a study of cytomegalovirus exposure and HLA in healthy donors. About the research overall: Researchers found that about 82% of 300 to 450 genotyped donors fell within the Caucasian-associated ancestry cluster. Study-wide results and limits: Later work found most CMV-associated TCR beta chains apparently HLA-restricted. Most TCR beta V segments were productive about 90% or about 30% of the time in an earlier analysis.

Primers included in the PCR were 60 Vbeta and 13 Jbeta primers. Some clones are missing from TCRdb's copy, which holds only in-frame ones; the method was immunoSEQ multiplex PCR. This table holds approximately 150,000 clones, over 65% found once. This clone was picked up a small number of times. The antigen is not known. Germline loops: CDR1 SGHNT, CDR2 YYREEE (reference sequence). With 4 bases clipped from V and 9 bases from J, the junction kept 7 bases outside the gene matches. This CDR3 contains 15 residues. The clonotype originates from a woman in her thirties or forties in good health and CMV-seropositive. The chain recombines TRBV5-4 with TRBJ2-1; 13 positions agree with TRBD2. The specimen sequenced was PBMCs. This chain's CDR3 is CASSNGLAGAVEQFF. The CDR3 DNA sequence: TGTGCCAGCAGCAACGGACTAGCGGGAGCAGTTGAGCAGTTCTTC.